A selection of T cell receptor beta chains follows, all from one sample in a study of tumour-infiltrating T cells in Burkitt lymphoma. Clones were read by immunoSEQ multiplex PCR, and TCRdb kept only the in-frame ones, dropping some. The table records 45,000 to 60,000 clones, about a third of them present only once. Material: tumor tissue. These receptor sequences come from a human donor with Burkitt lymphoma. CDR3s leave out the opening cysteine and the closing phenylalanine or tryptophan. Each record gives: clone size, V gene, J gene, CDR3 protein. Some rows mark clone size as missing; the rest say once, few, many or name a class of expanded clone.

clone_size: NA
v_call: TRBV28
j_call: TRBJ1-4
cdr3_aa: ASSFSQGGEKLF

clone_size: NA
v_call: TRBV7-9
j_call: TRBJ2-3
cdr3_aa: ASSPPLGRADTQY

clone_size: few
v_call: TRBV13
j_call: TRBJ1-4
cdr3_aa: ASSSRGRQREKLF

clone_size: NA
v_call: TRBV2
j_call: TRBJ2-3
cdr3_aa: ASRVSGGRVDTQY

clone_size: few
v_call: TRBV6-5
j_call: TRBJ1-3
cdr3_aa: ASSPRRDSGNTIY

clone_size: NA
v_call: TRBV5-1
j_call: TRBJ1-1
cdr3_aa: ASSSGGQDVNTEAF

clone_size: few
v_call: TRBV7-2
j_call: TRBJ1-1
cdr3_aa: ASSWGASREAF

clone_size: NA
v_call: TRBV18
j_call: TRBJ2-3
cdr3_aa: ASSPTEIADTQY

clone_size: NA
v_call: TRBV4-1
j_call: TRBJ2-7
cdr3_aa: ASSLRRGYEQY

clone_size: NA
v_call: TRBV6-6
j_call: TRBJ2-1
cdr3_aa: ASSPVAGSYNEQF

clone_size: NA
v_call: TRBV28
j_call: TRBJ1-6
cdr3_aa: ASSPRTGLAPLH

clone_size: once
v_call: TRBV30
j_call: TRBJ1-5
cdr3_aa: AWSPRGNQPQH

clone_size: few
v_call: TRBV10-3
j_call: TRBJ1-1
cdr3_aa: AISTSALMNTEAF

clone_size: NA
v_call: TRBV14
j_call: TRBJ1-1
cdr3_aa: ASSQGGRGKAF

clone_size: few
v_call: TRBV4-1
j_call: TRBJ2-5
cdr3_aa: ASSRTTGAVETQY

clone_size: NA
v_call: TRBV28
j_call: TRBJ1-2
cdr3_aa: ASSHSSRDIGRAYGYT

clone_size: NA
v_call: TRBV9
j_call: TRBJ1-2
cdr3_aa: ASSVGEGFNYGYT

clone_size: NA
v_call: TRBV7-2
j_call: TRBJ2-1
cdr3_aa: ASSLSPSEQF

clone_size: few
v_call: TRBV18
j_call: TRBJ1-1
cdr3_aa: ASSPRSMDTEAF

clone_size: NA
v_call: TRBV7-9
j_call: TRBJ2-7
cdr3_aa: ASSLRGVRGSEQY

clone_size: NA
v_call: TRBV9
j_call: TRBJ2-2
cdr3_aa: ASSPGGTGELF

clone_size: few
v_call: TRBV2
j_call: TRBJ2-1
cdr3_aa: ASSEGVYNEQF

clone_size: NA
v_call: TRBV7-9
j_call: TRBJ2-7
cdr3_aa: ASRDLLRGEQY

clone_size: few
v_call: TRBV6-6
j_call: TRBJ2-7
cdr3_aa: ASRPYLGIYEQY

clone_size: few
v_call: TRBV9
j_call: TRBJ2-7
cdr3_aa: ASSVQIFTYEQY

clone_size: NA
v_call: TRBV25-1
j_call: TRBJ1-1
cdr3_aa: ASSANSGLAF

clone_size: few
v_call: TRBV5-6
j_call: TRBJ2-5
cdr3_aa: ASSAYSGTGGHKETQY

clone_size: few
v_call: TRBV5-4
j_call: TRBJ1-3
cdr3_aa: ASSLEGWAGNTIY

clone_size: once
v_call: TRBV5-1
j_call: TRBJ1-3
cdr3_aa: ASSVQGDGNTIY

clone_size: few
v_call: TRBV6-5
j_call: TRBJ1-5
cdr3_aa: ASRSGTVNQPQH

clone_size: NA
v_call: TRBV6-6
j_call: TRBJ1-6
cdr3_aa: ASSPHTNSPLH

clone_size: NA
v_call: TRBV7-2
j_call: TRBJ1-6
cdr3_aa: ASSLRAEGSPLH

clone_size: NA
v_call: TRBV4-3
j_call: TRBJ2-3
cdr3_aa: ASSQGTGTVSTDTQY

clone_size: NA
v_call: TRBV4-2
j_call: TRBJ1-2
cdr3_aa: ASSQDDSGYGYT

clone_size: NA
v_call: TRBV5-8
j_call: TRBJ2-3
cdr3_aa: ASSLKSGGTDTQY

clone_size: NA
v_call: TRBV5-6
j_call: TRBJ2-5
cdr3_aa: ASSLNLAGVRETQY

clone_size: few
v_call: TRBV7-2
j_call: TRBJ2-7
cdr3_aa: ASSFRQGRHEQY

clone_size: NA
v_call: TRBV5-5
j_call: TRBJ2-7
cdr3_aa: ASSLEWGQGIVYEQY

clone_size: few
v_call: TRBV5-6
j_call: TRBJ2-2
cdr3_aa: ASSPASGTRPTGELF

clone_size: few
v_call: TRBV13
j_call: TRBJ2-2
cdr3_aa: ASSLDRAGELF

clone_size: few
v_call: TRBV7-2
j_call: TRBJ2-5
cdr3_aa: ASSLAPGLEETQY

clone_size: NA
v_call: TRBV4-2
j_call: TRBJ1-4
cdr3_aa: ASNRPEGNEKLF

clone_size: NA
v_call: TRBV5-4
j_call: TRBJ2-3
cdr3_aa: ASSLAGGAQY

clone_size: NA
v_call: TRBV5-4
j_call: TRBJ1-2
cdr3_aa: ASSFRGNYGYT

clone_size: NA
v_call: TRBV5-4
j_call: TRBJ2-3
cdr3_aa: ASSSLLAGGDTQY

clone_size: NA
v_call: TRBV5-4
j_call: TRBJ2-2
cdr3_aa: ASSSPGQGPTGELF

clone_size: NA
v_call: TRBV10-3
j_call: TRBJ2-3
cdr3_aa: AINMGGGPSTDTQY

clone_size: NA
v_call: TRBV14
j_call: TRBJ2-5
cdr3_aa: ASSQYRQETQY

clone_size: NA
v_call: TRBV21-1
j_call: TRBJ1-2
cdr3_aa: ASSKVDLHGYT

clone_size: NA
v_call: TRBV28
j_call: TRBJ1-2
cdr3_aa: ASRQDNYGYT